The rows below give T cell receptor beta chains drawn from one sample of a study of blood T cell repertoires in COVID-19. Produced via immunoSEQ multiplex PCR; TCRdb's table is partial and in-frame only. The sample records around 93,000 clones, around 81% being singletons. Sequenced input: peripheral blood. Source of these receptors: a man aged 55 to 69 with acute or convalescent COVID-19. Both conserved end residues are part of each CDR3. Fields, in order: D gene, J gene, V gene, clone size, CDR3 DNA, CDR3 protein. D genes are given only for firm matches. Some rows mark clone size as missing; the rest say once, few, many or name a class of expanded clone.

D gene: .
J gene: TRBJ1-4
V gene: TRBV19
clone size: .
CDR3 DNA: TGTGCCAGTACTCGAATGGACAGTCCATCTGAAAAACTGTTTTTT
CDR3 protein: CASTRMDSPSEKLFF

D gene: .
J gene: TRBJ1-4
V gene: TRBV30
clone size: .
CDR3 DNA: TGTGCCTGGAGTGTACAGGGCCGGGGGGTTGGTGAAAAACTGTTTTTT
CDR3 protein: CAWSVQGRGVGEKLFF

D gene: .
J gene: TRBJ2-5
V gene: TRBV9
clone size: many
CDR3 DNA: TGTGCCAGCAGCGTTCAACAGGGTGAAAAGTCCCAGTACTTC
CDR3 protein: CASSVQQGEKSQYF

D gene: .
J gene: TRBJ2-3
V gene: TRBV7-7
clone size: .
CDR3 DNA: TGTGCCAGCAGCTTAGGTGGCGGGTTCACAGATACGCAGTATTTT
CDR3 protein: CASSLGGGFTDTQYF

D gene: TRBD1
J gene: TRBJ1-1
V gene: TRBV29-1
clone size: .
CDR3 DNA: TGCAGCGTAAACGAACAGGGGGCTACGAAGGAAGCTTTCTTT
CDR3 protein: CSVNEQGATKEAFF

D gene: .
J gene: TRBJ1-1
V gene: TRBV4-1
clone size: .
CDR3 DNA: TGCGCCAGCAGCCATGACAAGGAGAACACTGAAGCTTTCTTT
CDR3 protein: CASSHDKENTEAFF

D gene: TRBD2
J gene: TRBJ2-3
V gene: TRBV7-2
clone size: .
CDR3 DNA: TGTGCCAGCAGACAGGGACTAGCAGGAGATACGCAGTATTTT
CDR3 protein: CASRQGLAGDTQYF

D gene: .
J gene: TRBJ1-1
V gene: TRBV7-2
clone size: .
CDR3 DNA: TGTGCCAGCAGCTTTCGCCCCTTAGATGAAGCTTTCTTT
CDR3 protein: CASSFRPLDEAFF

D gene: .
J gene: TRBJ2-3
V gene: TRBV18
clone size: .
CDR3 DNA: TGTGCCAGCTCACCACCCTCTGGACACCGCACAGATACGCAGTATTTT
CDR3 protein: CASSPPSGHRTDTQYF

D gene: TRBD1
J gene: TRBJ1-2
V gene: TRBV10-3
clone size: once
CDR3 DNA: TGTGCCATCACCACCGACAGGGTTGGCTACACCTTC
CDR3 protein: CAITTDRVGYTF

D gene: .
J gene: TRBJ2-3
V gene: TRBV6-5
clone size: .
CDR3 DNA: TGTGCCAGCATCGACGGTGGGAGTAGCGCAGATACGCAGTATTTT
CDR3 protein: CASIDGGSSADTQYF

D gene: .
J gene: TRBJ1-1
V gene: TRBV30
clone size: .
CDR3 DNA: TGTGCCTGGAGTGTTTTTCCCCCGCTCCAGGGTGAAGCTTTCTTT
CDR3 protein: CAWSVFPPLQGEAFF

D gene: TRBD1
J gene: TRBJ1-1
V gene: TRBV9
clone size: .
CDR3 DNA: TGTGCCAGCAGCGAAACGACAGGGCACCGTGGAGCTTTCTTT
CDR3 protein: CASSETTGHRGAFF

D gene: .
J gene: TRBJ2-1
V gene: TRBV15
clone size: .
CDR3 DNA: TGTGCCACCAGCAGAGAGACGGGTGAGCAGTTCTTC
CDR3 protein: CATSRETGEQFF

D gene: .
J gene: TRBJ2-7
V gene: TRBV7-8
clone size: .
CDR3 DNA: TGTGCCAGCAGCTTAGTCGACAAAACCTACGAGCAGTACTTC
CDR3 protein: CASSLVDKTYEQYF

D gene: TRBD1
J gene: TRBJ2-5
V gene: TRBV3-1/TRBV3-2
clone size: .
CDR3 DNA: TGTGCCAGCAGCCAACAACCGGGACAGGGTTTCGAGACCCAGTACTTC
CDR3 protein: CASSQQPGQGFETQYF

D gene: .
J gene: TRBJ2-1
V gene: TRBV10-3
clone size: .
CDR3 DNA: TGTGCCATCAGTGGACAGTACAATGAGCAGTTCTTC
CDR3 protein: CAISGQYNEQFF

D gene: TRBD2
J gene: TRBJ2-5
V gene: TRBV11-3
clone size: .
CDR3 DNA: TGTGCCAGCAGCTTGGGGAGCGGGGCGGGAGAGACCCAGTACTTC
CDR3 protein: CASSLGSGAGETQYF

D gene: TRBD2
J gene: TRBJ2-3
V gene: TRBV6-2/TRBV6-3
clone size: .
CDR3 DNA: TGTGCCAGCAGCCGAACCGGACTAGCGGCGGATACGCAGTATTTT
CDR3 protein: CASSRTGLAADTQYF